This TCR beta chain comes out of a study of cytomegalovirus exposure and HLA in healthy donors. Findings and limits, study-wide: A later analysis reported that several of the most significant clusters appeared to be linked to common viral pathogens, among them Epstein-Barr virus.

With regard to this clone: Its target is not known.

60 Vbeta and 13 Jbeta primers were used in PCR. TCRdb's copy holds only in-frame clones and misses some; the assay was immunoSEQ multiplex PCR. The listing contains 40,000 to 45,000 clones. Donors consisted of healthy bone marrow donors. CDR3 length: 15 amino acids. V was pared by 4 bases and J by 2 bases, with 5 bases of the junction left unmatched. From germline, CDR1 is SGHDT and CDR2 YYEEEE. The TCR originated in a man aged 25 to 40 in good health and CMV-seronegative. J is TRBJ1-4 and V is TRBV5-6, with 7 bases fitting TRBD1. The sequencing input was PBMCs. CDR3 coding DNA: TGTGCCAGCAGCGTTCCGGGACAGACTAATGAAAAACTGTTTTTT. Its protein product is CASSVPGQTNEKLFF.